What follows are 25 T cell receptor beta chains derived from one specimen sequenced in a study of CD8 T cells in Susac syndrome. Roughly 0.45 to 1 ug RNA was reverse transcribed with random hexamers. TCRdb re-analysed the immunoSEQ multiplex PCR reads in MiXCR, keeping a single row per CDR3 protein. The sample lists fewer than 350,000 distinct CDR3 sequences, around 85% occurring once. What was sequenced was CD8+ T cells from PBMCs. Every receptor here comes from a human donor with multiple sclerosis.

V usage is TRBV4-3 and J usage is TRBJ2-6; D unclear. V lost 0 bases, J lost 2 bases, and 5 bases lay in between. CDR1 is LGHNA, CDR2 YSLEER, per germline. The length of the CDR3 is 15 residues. The CDR3: CASSQESPGANVLTF. CDR3 coding DNA: TGCGCCAGCAGCCAAGAAAGCCCTGGGGCCAACGTCCTGACTTTC.

V and J are TRBV6-2 or TRBV6-3 and TRBJ2-1; D is unresolved. The CDR3 is 16 residues long. Deletions cut 0 bases from V and 4 bases from J, with 13 bases between. Germline CDR1 and CDR2: MNHEY and SVGEGT. The CDR3 spells CASSYSITQTYNEQFF. CDR3 in DNA: TGTGCCAGCAGTTACTCGATAACACAGACTTACAATGAGCAGTTCTTC.

This clonotype was picked up one time. The chain joins TRBV6-2 or TRBV6-3 to TRBJ2-2, with 9 nucleotides matching TRBD1. CDR1 is MNHEY, CDR2 SVGEGT, per germline. CDR3 length: 17 amino acids. V was pared by 2 bases and J by 3 bases, with 7 bases of the junction left unmatched. This CDR3 reads CASSYTLWTGDTGELFF. In DNA, the CDR3 is TGTGCCAGCAGTTACACCCTGTGGACAGGGGACACCGGGGAGCTGTTTTTT.

The V and J genes are TRBV4-3 and TRBJ2-1; D uncertain. CDR3 length: 13 amino acids. Germline loops: CDR1 LGHNA, CDR2 YSLEER. V was cut by 0 bases and J by 7 bases, with 7 bases left in between. The CDR3 loop is CASSQDPRNEQFF. As DNA, the CDR3 is TGCGCCAGCAGCCAAGATCCGAGGAATGAGCAGTTCTTC.

This chain joins TRBV19 and TRBJ1-3; D is ambiguous. The CDR3 runs to 15 residues. CDR1 LNHDA and CDR2 SQIVND come from the germline V gene (reference sequence). V gave up 5 bases and J gave up 0 bases, with 11 bases separating them. The chain's CDR3 is CASSPSDGSGNTIYF. CDR3 DNA sequence: TGTGCCAGTAGTCCCTCGGACGGCTCTGGAAACACCATATATTTT. Variable domain in full (rest from reference TRBV19 and TRBJ1-3): DGGITQSPKYLFRKEGQNVTLSCEQNLNHDAMYWYRQDPGQGLRLIYYSQIVNDFQKGDIAEGYSVSREKKESFPLTVTSAQKNPTAFYLCASSPSDGSGNTIYFGEGSWLTVV.

The chain combines TRBV30 with TRBJ1-2; D possibly corresponds to TRBD1 (6 bases). The CDR3 sequence is 13 residues long. V lost 3 bases to trimming and J lost 6 bases, with 14 bases between them. From germline, CDR1 is GTSNPN and CDR2 SVGIG (reference sequence). The DNA of the CDR3 is TGTGCCTGGAGACCTACAGGGAGGGATGGCTACACCTTC. Its translation: CAWRPTGRDGYTF.

The chain combines TRBV24-1 with TRBJ2-3, with 7 bases identical to TRBD2. From germline, CDR1 is KGHDR and CDR2 SFDVKD. Germline trimming cut 4 bases from V and 6 bases from J; bases unmatched to any gene: 3. The length of the CDR3 is 13 residues. Here the CDR3 reads CATSELATDTQYF. DNA for the CDR3: TGTGCCACCAGTGAACTAGCGACGGATACGCAGTATTTT.

The CDR3 DNA is TGTGCCAGCAGCCCAATCACGGAGGCCCTCGACTACGAGCAGTACTTC. Encoded protein: CASSPITEALDYEQYF. The V gene is TRBV12-3 or TRBV12-4, the J gene TRBJ2-7, with a weak D call TRBD2 (5 bases). The CDR3 loop spans 16 amino acids. V lost 6 bases and J lost 3, with 21 bases in between.

In its sample, this clonotype was seen a few times. The rearrangement uses TRBV5-4 and TRBJ2-3; D may be TRBD1 (6 bases). The V gene's germline CDR1 is SGHNT and CDR2 YYREEE (reference sequence). This CDR3 is 15 amino acids long. The germline V and J ends were trimmed by 2 bases and 3 bases, with 13 bases remaining between them. The CDR3 region is CASSLAPGATDTQYF. The CDR3 DNA follows: TGTGCCAGCAGCTTAGCACCAGGGGCTACAGATACGCAGTATTTT.

The chain links TRBV4-1 to TRBJ2-7, with TRBD2 as a possible D gene (7 bases). The V end lost 4 bases, the J end lost 4 bases, and 14 bases lay between the germline ends. This CDR3 is 14 amino acids long. Germline lookup yields CDR1 MGHRA and CDR2 YSYEKL. CDR3 nucleotide sequence: TGCGCCAGCAGCCCTGGAGGGGGGGAGTACGAGCAGTACTTC. Encoded protein: CASSPGGGEYEQYF.

This rearrangement joins TRBV28 to TRBJ2-1, with D possibly called TRBD1 or TRBD2 (5 bases each). Germline V gives CDR1 MDHEN, CDR2 SYDVKM. This CDR3 region has 14 residues. V was shortened by 11 bases and J by 3 bases, with 17 bases between the two germline ends. CDR3 amino acids: CAGKPGRGYNEQFF. As DNA, the CDR3 is TGTGCCGGAAAGCCGGGACGGGGCTACAATGAGCAGTTCTTC.

The chain links TRBV24-1 to TRBJ2-5, with TRBD1 as a possible D gene (6 bases). Germline V gives CDR1 KGHDR, CDR2 SFDVKD. The V end lost 7 bases, the J end lost 0 bases, and 11 bases lay between the germline ends. The CDR3 covers 14 residues. The CDR3 loop reads CATRRTGYQETQYF. For the CDR3, the DNA is TGTGCCACCAGGAGAACAGGGTACCAAGAGACCCAGTACTTC.

The genes are TRBV12-3 or TRBV12-4 and TRBJ1-1, with D tentatively TRBD1 (5 bases). The CDR3 loop spans 15 amino acids. The V and J ends lost 0 bases and 0 bases respectively, with 8 bases between them. CDR3 in DNA: TGTGCCAGCAGTTTAGCGGGACTGATGAACACTGAAGCTTTCTTT. Its protein product is CASSLAGLMNTEAFF.

The chain carries TRBV27 and TRBJ1-2, with unresolved D. The CDR3 covers 15 residues. V dropped 0 bases and J dropped 5 bases, with 13 bases sitting between them. The germline CDR1 and CDR2 sequences are MNHEY and SMNVEV (reference sequence). The CDR3 nucleotides read TGTGCCAGCAGTTTATCGAATGGCGGCCCGTATGGCTACACCTTC. Residues: CASSLSNGGPYGYTF.

The chain is built from TRBV29-1 and TRBJ1-1; D gene unclear. Deletions cut 3 bases from V and 4 bases from J, with 18 bases between. CDR3 size: 15 residues. The germline V gene encodes CDR1 SQVTM and CDR2 ANQGSEA. This CDR3 is CSVEALGRRGTEAFF. CDR3 nucleotides: TGCAGCGTTGAGGCTCTGGGAAGACGGGGCACTGAAGCTTTCTTT.

The table lists this clonotype with a count of one. The chain carries TRBV7-9 and TRBJ2-5, with 8 bases lining up with TRBD2. Germline assignment: CDR1 SEHNR and CDR2 FQNEAQ (reference sequence). Unmatched junction bases numbered 10, after V lost 5 bases and J lost 2 bases. The CDR3 covers 16 residues. The DNA of the CDR3 is TGTGCCAGCAGCCCTTCATTACTAGCGGTACAAGAGACCCAGTACTTC. This gives the protein CASSPSLLAVQETQYF.

This clonotype has a handful of counts. The gene calls are TRBV6-5 and TRBJ1-1; weak D call: TRBD1 (5 bases). Germline CDR1 reads MNHEY; CDR2 reads SVGAGI. The CDR3 extends over 15 amino acids. Trimming took 2 bases from V and 4 from J, leaving 14 bases between them. The chain's CDR3 is CASSYVVGGATEAFF. DNA for the CDR3: TGTGCCAGCAGTTACGTTGTAGGAGGGGCCACTGAAGCTTTCTTT.

J is TRBJ1-4 and V is TRBV4-1; D remains unclear. The CDR3 contains 14 residues. V was clipped by 1 base and J by 4 bases, with 7 bases between them. Germline V gene lookup returns CDR1 MGHRA and CDR2 YSYEKL. The DNA of the CDR3 is TGCGCCAGCAGCCAAGGACCCTTTAATGAAAAACTGTTTTTT. It codes for CASSQGPFNEKLFF.

This clonotype was recorded only once. The rearrangement uses TRBV14 and TRBJ2-3; D is possibly TRBD2 (6 bases). Germline lookup yields CDR1 SGHDN and CDR2 FVKESK. V was trimmed by 1 base and J by 2 bases, leaving 10 bases between them. The CDR3 has 15 residues. CDR3 coding DNA: TGTGCCAGCAGCCAAGTGGGGGGACCCACAGATACGCAGTATTTT. Encoded protein: CASSQVGGPTDTQYF.

V and J are TRBV6-1 and TRBJ2-2; TRBD2 agrees at 8 bases. V shed 6 bases and J 6 bases; nucleotides not matched to a gene: 15. CDR1 is MNHNS and CDR2 is SASEGT in the germline V gene. The CDR3 sequence is 17 residues long. DNA of the CDR3: TGTGCCAGCAGCCTAGGCGCGTTAGCGGGATCCTCCGGGGAGCTGTTTTTT. Protein sequence: CASSLGALAGSSGELFF.

This rearrangement joins TRBV7-8 to TRBJ2-7; TRBD2 might be the D (5 bases). Germline lookup yields CDR1 SGHVS and CDR2 FQNEAQ. The CDR3 extends over 13 amino acids. V dropped 2 bases and J dropped 6 bases, with 11 bases sitting between them. The CDR3 nucleotides are TGTGCCAGCAGCTTATCGGGGTCGGCCGAGCAGTACTTC. Its translation: CASSLSGSAEQYF.

This clonotype showed up just once. The rearrangement links TRBV5-1 to TRBJ2-2; no reliable D call. Germline CDR1 is SGHRS and CDR2 is YFSETQ. The CDR3 consists of 16 residues. Trimming shortened V by 4 bases and J by 5 bases, and 18 bases separated the two germline ends. In DNA, the CDR3 is TGCGCCAGCAGCCCCCTGGAGTTAATGATGACCGGGGAGCTGTTTTTT. Its protein product is CASSPLELMMTGELFF.

The V call is TRBV27, the J call TRBJ2-3, with TRBD2 as a possible D gene (5 bases). The CDR3 runs 17 residues. Deletions cut 3 bases from V and 6 bases from J, with 22 bases between. Germline CDR1 reads MNHEY; CDR2 reads SMNVEV (reference sequence). The CDR3 DNA sequence: TGTGCCAGCAGTTTCCCGACTGGCGGGCCGGGCGTCGATACGCAGTATTTT. The encoded protein is CASSFPTGGPGVDTQYF.

The chain has TRBV20-1 and TRBJ2-7; 9 bases line up with TRBD2. The CDR3 is made up of 15 amino acids. With V trimmed by 2 bases and J by 0 bases, 5 bases remained unmatched. The V gene's germline CDR1 is DFQATT and CDR2 SNEGSKA (reference sequence). The CDR3 nucleotides are TGCAGTGCTAGACGTAGCGGGAGCAGCTCCTACGAGCAGTACTTC. Translating it yields CSARRSGSSSYEQYF.

V is TRBV19 and J is TRBJ2-1, with D possibly being TRBD2 (6 bases). V dropped 3 bases and J dropped 2 bases, with 11 bases sitting between them. This CDR3 region has 15 residues. Per the germline V gene, CDR1 is LNHDA and CDR2 is SQIVND (reference sequence). Written as DNA, the CDR3 is TGTGCCAGTAGTATTTTAGGGACTCCCTACAATGAGCAGTTCTTC. Translated, it gives CASSILGTPYNEQFF. Full variable domain (remainder filled in from reference TRBV19 and TRBJ2-1): DGGITQSPKYLFRKEGQNVTLSCEQNLNHDAMYWYRQDPGQGLRLIYYSQIVNDFQKGDIAEGYSVSREKKESFPLTVTSAQKNPTAFYLCASSILGTPYNEQFFGPGTRLTVL.